This T cell receptor beta chain is drawn from a study of human T cells and chemical hapten exposure. Study in general: Slight differences in pooled library volume were the main source of varying TCR yields across samples. General study findings and limits: Following DPC sensitization, TCRs present above 1 in 1000 frequency showed no change.

The V gene lost 5 bases and the J gene lost 5 bases, with 15 bases spanning the gap. This CDR3 contains 15 residues. Researchers extracted total RNA from unfractionated whole blood. Concerning this clonotype: The antigen is unknown.

Per the original data handling: Sample TCR counts, which ranged from roughly 23,224 to 750,000, had a median of around 93,000. Each CDR3 protein is one row after TCRdb ran MiXCR on the 5' RACE reads. TCRdb's processing, not the study's, gives the V and J calls here. Of tens of thousands of distinct CDR3 sequences in the sample, under 10% were seen once. This clonotype was obtained from a male donor in good health. The chain carries TRBV12-3 or TRBV12-4 and TRBJ2-2; D unresolved. The CDR3 loop reads CASSRQTDLTGELFF. The CDR3 DNA is TGTGCCAGCAGTCGTCAGACCGACTTGACCGGGGAGCTGTTTTTT.